Presented here are 5 T cell receptor beta chains from one specimen sequenced in a study of shared clonotypes between healthy human individuals. The data were produced by immunoSEQ multiplex PCR, yet TCRdb's version contains in-frame clones alone and is incomplete. The table has about 1,800,000 clones, just under 95% seen once. Cells designated naive CD8 were CD45RO-negative and were positively selected for CCR7, with terminally differentiated effector memory CD45RA+ cells excluded. The sample consisted of naive CD8+ T cells sorted from blood. All receptors derive from a man aged 18 to 35 in good health.

This chain connects TRBV7-9 to TRBJ2-1; D call uncertain. Germline values: CDR1 SEHNR, CDR2 FQNEAQ (reference sequence). There are 16 residues in the CDR3. With 5 bases removed from V and 0 bases from J, the gap between germline ends came to 14 bases. The CDR3 DNA sequence: TGTGCCAGCAGCCCTCAAGACCAAAGCTCCTACAATGAGCAGTTCTTC. Protein sequence: CASSPQDQSSYNEQFF.

The rearrangement uses TRBV27 and TRBJ2-3; 10 positions match TRBD2. This CDR3 comprises 14 residues. The trim removed 6 bases at V and 6 bases at J, leaving 6 bases unmatched. The V gene's germline CDR1 is MNHEY and CDR2 SMNVEV (reference sequence). The CDR3 nucleotides read TGTGCCAGCAGCAAAGCGGGAGGGCCTGATACGCAGTATTTT. Encoded protein: CASSKAGGPDTQYF.

The chain joins TRBV5-4 to TRBJ1-2; D is undetermined. Looked up from germline, CDR1 is SGHNT and CDR2 is YYREEE (reference sequence). V was trimmed by 6 bases and J by 6 bases, leaving 21 bases between them. CDR3 size: 15 residues. CDR3 bases: TGTGCCAGCACCCGTTCCGAGACACCAGTAAATGGCTACACCTTC. It codes for CASTRSETPVNGYTF.

With respect to this clone: The identical CDR3 is also encoded by other nucleotide sequences in the sample. This sequence joins TRBV27 and TRBJ2-7, with D tentatively TRBD2 (7 bases). The ends were cut back, 9 bases at V and 5 bases at J, with 11 bases in the middle. Germline V gene data show CDR1 as MNHEY and CDR2 as SMNVEV (reference sequence). The CDR3 totals 11 residues. CDR3: CASRGGDEQYF. The CDR3, as DNA: TGTGCCAGTCGAGGGGGGGACGAGCAGTACTTC.

V is TRBV11-2 and J is TRBJ2-7; 8 bases agree with TRBD1. This CDR3 has 16 residues. V trimming: 5 bases; J trimming: 2 bases; junction bases outside the gene matches: 11. Germline values: CDR1 SGHAT, CDR2 FQNNGV. The CDR3 bases are TGTGCCAGCAGCCTAATGGGTGGACAGGGTCCCTACGAGCAGTACTTC. Translated, it gives CASSLMGGQGPYEQYF.